This T cell receptor (beta chain) was recovered during a study of CD8 T cells in ankylosing spondylitis. Findings and caveats of the study: From matched ankylosing spondylitis synovial fluid, disease-linked clones were reportedly recovered at significantly enriched levels. Characteristic of ankylosing spondylitis blood, it appeared, was a TCR beta motif comprising eight highly homologous variants. Several of the motif variants were reported before in synovial fluid and blood from reactive arthritis.

The CDR3 runs to 12 residues. The germline V gene encodes CDR1 DFQATT and CDR2 SNEGSKA (reference sequence). J was trimmed by 7 bases and V by 6 bases; bases with no gene match: 9. TCRdb itself ran the 5' RACE reads through MiXCR, one entry per CDR3 protein. Altogether 350,000 or so distinct CDR3 sequences are present, more than 9% being singletons, with the ten largest covering roughly 9.2%. The table lists this clonotype with many counts. Its antigen remains unknown. This TCR was recovered from a female donor with ankylosing spondylitis or in good health (not recorded which). The rearrangement links TRBV20-1 to TRBJ2-7; 7 nucleotides match TRBD1. Sequences were obtained from blood, either unsorted or a sorted T cell fraction (not recorded which). The CDR3 spells CSAPTGTQEQYF. The CDR3 coding sequence is TGCAGTGCCCCGACAGGGACACAAGAGCAGTACTTC.